The sequence of this TCR beta chain was determined in a study of post-analysis software for immune sequencing data. On this clonotype: Its antigen is unknown.

This CDR3 contains 15 residues. Looked up from germline, CDR1 is SNHLY and CDR2 is FYNNEI. V shed 5 bases and J shed 0 bases, with 11 bases lying between them. Study outcomes and limitations: F measure clustering grouped samples strongly by preparation batch. Roughly 5 TRBV segments, including TRBV5-6, TRBV5-1 and TRBV20-1, were more frequent in patients than controls.

Unique-molecular-identifier-tagged TCR beta cDNA libraries were used. Between roughly 0.95 and 10 million T cells gave rise to approximately 520,000 cDNA molecules. TCRdb passed the PCR reads through MiXCR, listing each CDR3 protein once. This sample yields some 500,000 distinct CDR3 sequences, of which approximately 46% are seen a single time; about 12% belongs to the top ten. The chain uses TRBV2 and TRBJ1-5; D is ambiguous. The sample taken for sequencing was blood. This TCR derives from a girl aged 5-17 years with multiple sclerosis. CDR3 sequence reads: CASSPDNNSNQPQHF. The CDR3 DNA is TGTGCCAGCAGTCCCGACAACAATAGCAATCAGCCCCAGCATTTT.